The next 7 T cell receptor beta chains were all read from a single sample in a study of blood T cell repertoires in COVID-19. Assay: immunoSEQ multiplex PCR; the TCRdb copy retains only in-frame clones and omits some. The data contain about 260,000 clones, around 86% of them singletons. Sequencing input: peripheral blood. These receptors were collected from a woman in her forties who had recovered from COVID-19.

To note about this clone: The same CDR3 also results from other DNA sequences found in this sample. The chain has TRBV12-3 or TRBV12-4 and TRBJ1-2; 7 nucleotides match TRBD1. The CDR3 has 12 residues. Trimming took 2 bases from V and 8 from J; bases not matched to a gene: 2. In DNA, the CDR3 is TGTGCCAGCAGTTTAAACAGGGGAGGCTACACCTTC. Translated: CASSLNRGGYTF.

This chain connects TRBV6-6 to TRBJ2-7, with a tentative D call TRBD1 (6 bases). Germline CDR1 MNHNY, CDR2 SVGAGI (reference sequence). V was pared by 6 bases and J by 4 bases, with 19 bases between. This CDR3 region has 15 residues. The CDR3 reads CASRLPGVSRYEQYF. The CDR3, as DNA: TGTGCCAGCAGGCTTCCAGGGGTGTCAAGATACGAGCAGTACTTC.

V and J are TRBV5-4 and TRBJ2-7, with D tentatively TRBD2 (5 bases). This CDR3 is built from 14 residues. The V end lost 3 bases, the J end lost 5 bases, and 15 bases lay between the germline ends. The germline CDR1 and CDR2 sequences are SGHNT and YYREEE (reference sequence). The CDR3 loop reads CASSSGGTAHEQYF. CDR3 coding DNA: TGTGCCAGCAGCTCTGGAGGCACGGCCCACGAGCAGTACTTC.

The V call is TRBV6-5, the J call TRBJ2-2; 9 bases are shared with TRBD2. The CDR3 covers 14 residues. Trimming removed 7 bases from V and 6 bases from J; junction bases left unmatched: 6. Germline V CDR1 and CDR2: MNHEY, SVGAGI. CDR3: CASNSGLAAGELFF. CDR3 sequence (DNA): TGTGCCAGCAACTCGGGACTAGCTGCCGGGGAGCTGTTTTTT.

This clone was observed once. V gene TRBV5-1 combines with J gene TRBJ1-1, with D possibly matching TRBD1 (5 bases). CDR1 is SGHRS, CDR2 YFSETQ, per germline. V was trimmed by 3 bases and J by 4 bases, leaving 16 bases between them. This CDR3 is 15 amino acids long. The CDR3: CASSWGTLGGTEAFF. CDR3 DNA: TGCGCCAGCAGCTGGGGGACTTTGGGTGGCACTGAAGCTTTCTTT.

This chain uses TRBV3-1 (or the pseudogene TRBV3-2) with TRBJ2-3, with 8 bases that match TRBD1. The CDR3 is made up of 12 amino acids. V trimming: 5 bases; J trimming: 11 bases; junction bases outside the gene matches: 6. From germline, CDR1 is LGHDT and CDR2 YNNKEL (reference sequence). The CDR3 DNA reads as TGTGCCAGCAGCGACAGGGGCCTCAGGCAGTATTTT. This codes for CASSDRGLRQYF.

DNA of the CDR3: TGTGCCAGCAGTTGGACAGGGACTTACTATGGCTACACCTTC. It specifies CASSWTGTYYGYTF. The V and J genes are TRBV7-9 and TRBJ1-2, with TRBD1 matching over 8 bases. V lost 6 bases, J lost 3 bases, and 6 bases stayed unmatched. The CDR3 is made up of 14 amino acids. Germline-derived CDR1 and CDR2 are SEHNR and FQNEAQ (reference sequence). The full variable domain, its missing parts supplied by reference TRBV7-9 and TRBJ1-2, is DTGVSQNPRHKITKRGQNVTFRCDPISEHNRLYWYRQTLGQGPEFLTYFQNEAQLEKSRLLSDRFSAERPKGSFSTLEIQRTEQGDSAMYLCASSWTGTYYGYTFGSGTRLTVV.